This T cell receptor beta chain was identified in a study of T cells after posttransplantation cyclophosphamide. Using immunoSEQ multiplex PCR, the repertoire was profiled, and TCRdb retains in-frame clones only, with some absent. Here the sample spans 8,000 to 10,000 clones, roughly 98% being singletons. With V trimmed by 5 bases and J by 8 bases, 8 bases remained unmatched. Looked up from germline, CDR1 is SEHNR and CDR2 is FQNEAQ (reference sequence). The CDR3 contains 14 residues. The specimen was naive CD8+ T cells sorted from PBMCs. The sequence was collected from a man aged 50 to 59 in good health, CMV-negative, and a related stem cell transplant donor. This rearrangement joins TRBV7-9 to TRBJ1-4; 7 nucleotides match TRBD1. The CDR3 DNA is TGTGCCAGCAGCCCAGGGGGAAACGGAGAAAAACTGTTTTTT. It codes for CASSPGGNGEKLFF.